This T cell receptor (beta chain) stems from a study of cytomegalovirus exposure and HLA in healthy donors. Study-level information: The 120 or so validation repertoires were produced on the same platform as the 650 or so repertoires of the first cohort. This was reported in a later analysis.

Profiled with immunoSEQ multiplex PCR; TCRdb holds only in-frame clones, not every one. This sample has some 130,000 clones, with nearly 90% found just once. This CDR3 has 18 amino acids. V lost 3 bases to trimming and J lost 7 bases; unmatched junction nucleotides: 13. The germline V gene has CDR1 SNHLY and CDR2 FYNNEI. Regarding the study as a whole: Cytomegalovirus-associated status was assigned to approximately 160 TCR beta chains. While the bulk of TCR sequences proved rare, some public TCRs turned up in many donors. In the approximately 120 validation repertoires, a later analysis found that first-cohort TCR clusters tended to co-occur.

To note about this clone: The antigen is unknown.

The chain combines TRBV2 with TRBJ2-1, with 12 bases aligning to TRBD2. This TCR derives from a woman aged 18-29 years in good health and CMV-seronegative. The sample taken for sequencing was PBMCs. The CDR3 sequence: CASSDIRDLAGGTNEQFF. The CDR3 coding sequence is TGTGCCAGCAGTGACATCAGGGACCTAGCGGGGGGGACAAATGAGCAGTTCTTC.